This is a list of T cell receptor beta chains from one sample in a study of T cells after yellow fever vaccination. TCRdb called the 5' RACE reads again in MiXCR, with one record for every CDR3 protein. This table has 550,000 to 750,000 distinct CDR3 sequences, about 13% appearing once. The sequencing here drew on PBMCs, taken on the day of the yellow fever booster vaccination. The origin of the receptors is a man younger than 45 who received the YFV17D yellow fever vaccine. Each CDR3 is given with its conserved first and last residue. The D gene is left open where the match is weak. Size tells how often a clone was seen (once, few, many) or the class of an expanded clone, and some rows leave it out.

J gene: TRBJ2-1; V gene: TRBV7-9; D gene: .; clone size: few; CDR3 protein: CASSPRDFINEQFF; CDR3 DNA: TGTGCCAGCAGCCCCCGGGATTTCATCAATGAGCAGTTCTTC
J gene: TRBJ1-2; V gene: TRBV7-2; D gene: .; clone size: many; CDR3 protein: CASSSFATF; CDR3 DNA: TGTGCCAGCAGCTCTTTCGCCACCTTC
J gene: TRBJ2-5; V gene: TRBV12-3/TRBV12-4; D gene: .; clone size: many; CDR3 protein: CASSVQETQYF; CDR3 DNA: TGTGCCAGCAGTGTCCAAGAGACCCAGTACTTC
J gene: TRBJ2-2; V gene: TRBV7-8; D gene: .; clone size: .; CDR3 protein: CASSARGNTGELFF; CDR3 DNA: TGTGCCAGCAGCGCGCGGGGAAACACCGGGGAGCTGTTTTTT
J gene: TRBJ2-2; V gene: TRBV12-3/TRBV12-4; D gene: .; clone size: .; CDR3 protein: CASSTLLVGGELFF; CDR3 DNA: TGTGCCAGCAGTACATTACTAGTCGGCGGGGAGCTGTTTTTT
J gene: TRBJ1-6; V gene: TRBV7-2; D gene: .; clone size: few; CDR3 protein: CASSFTVGPLHF; CDR3 DNA: TGTGCCAGCAGCTTCACAGTCGGCCCCCTCCACTTT
J gene: TRBJ2-1; V gene: TRBV7-9; D gene: TRBD2; clone size: few; CDR3 protein: CASSPQTSGEYNEQFF; CDR3 DNA: TGTGCCAGCAGCCCCCAGACTAGCGGGGAGTACAATGAGCAGTTCTTC
J gene: TRBJ1-6; V gene: TRBV4-2; D gene: .; clone size: many; CDR3 protein: CASSPGGRGQGYNSPLHF; CDR3 DNA: TGTGCCAGCAGCCCTGGAGGGCGGGGCCAAGGGTATAATTCACCCCTCCACTTT
J gene: TRBJ2-3; V gene: TRBV7-6; D gene: TRBD1; clone size: .; CDR3 protein: CASSSRQGILTDTQYF; CDR3 DNA: TGTGCCAGCAGCTCAAGACAGGGAATACTCACAGATACGCAGTATTTT
J gene: TRBJ2-4; V gene: TRBV6-5; D gene: TRBD1; clone size: .; CDR3 protein: CASSSTTGMAKNIQYF; CDR3 DNA: TGTGCCAGCAGTTCCACGACAGGGATGGCCAAAAACATTCAGTACTTC
J gene: TRBJ1-5; V gene: TRBV12-3/TRBV12-4; D gene: .; clone size: many; CDR3 protein: CASSRDFNQPQHF; CDR3 DNA: TGTGCCAGCAGTCGGGACTTCAATCAGCCCCAGCATTTT
J gene: TRBJ2-5; V gene: TRBV12-3/TRBV12-4; D gene: TRBD2; clone size: few; CDR3 protein: CASSLAGAQTQYF; CDR3 DNA: TGTGCCAGCAGCCTAGCGGGAGCGCAGACCCAGTACTTC
J gene: TRBJ2-7; V gene: TRBV6-5; D gene: TRBD2; clone size: few; CDR3 protein: CASSYASGRARRTAEQYF; CDR3 DNA: TGTGCCAGCAGTTACGCTAGCGGGAGGGCCAGAAGGACGGCCGAGCAGTACTTC
J gene: TRBJ2-1; V gene: TRBV5-1; D gene: TRBD1; clone size: many; CDR3 protein: CASSPTGPYNEQFF; CDR3 DNA: TGCGCCAGCAGCCCGACAGGGCCCTACAATGAGCAGTTCTTC
J gene: TRBJ1-2; V gene: TRBV5-1; D gene: .; clone size: .; CDR3 protein: CASSLALGANYGYTF; CDR3 DNA: TGCGCCAGCAGCTTGGCCCTGGGGGCAAACTATGGCTACACCTTC
J gene: TRBJ2-7; V gene: TRBV5-1; D gene: .; clone size: many; CDR3 protein: CASSSTGSTYEQYF; CDR3 DNA: TGCGCCAGCAGCTCGACAGGTTCGACCTACGAGCAGTACTTC
J gene: TRBJ2-2; V gene: TRBV2; D gene: TRBD2; clone size: .; CDR3 protein: CANKRERPGELFF; CDR3 DNA: TGTGCCAACAAGCGGGAGAGGCCCGGGGAGCTGTTTTTT
J gene: TRBJ2-1; V gene: TRBV7-2; D gene: TRBD2; clone size: few; CDR3 protein: CASSDQTSGPHEQFF; CDR3 DNA: TGTGCCAGCAGCGACCAGACTAGCGGGCCCCATGAGCAGTTCTTC
J gene: TRBJ2-5; V gene: TRBV7-2; D gene: .; clone size: .; CDR3 protein: CASSSGPLGTQYF; CDR3 DNA: TGTGCCAGCAGCTCAGGCCCTCTGGGGACCCAGTACTTC
J gene: TRBJ2-1; V gene: TRBV15; D gene: TRBD2; clone size: .; CDR3 protein: CAIKAGSYNEQFF; CDR3 DNA: TGTGCCATAAAAGCGGGGTCCTACAATGAGCAGTTCTTC
J gene: TRBJ1-4; V gene: TRBV4-2; D gene: .; clone size: few; CDR3 protein: CASSRDTGSEKLFF; CDR3 DNA: TGTGCCAGCAGCCGAGATACAGGGTCTGAAAAACTGTTTTTT
J gene: TRBJ2-1; V gene: TRBV7-2; D gene: TRBD2; clone size: .; CDR3 protein: CASRLGASGRYEQFF; CDR3 DNA: TGTGCCAGCAGATTGGGCGCTAGCGGGAGATACGAGCAGTTCTTC
J gene: TRBJ2-3; V gene: TRBV5-1; D gene: TRBD2; clone size: .; CDR3 protein: CASSLEVTSGTDTQYF; CDR3 DNA: TGCGCCAGCAGCTTGGAAGTGACTAGCGGCACAGATACGCAGTATTTT
J gene: TRBJ2-5; V gene: TRBV7-2; D gene: TRBD1; clone size: .; CDR3 protein: CANTLPTGTQETQYF; CDR3 DNA: TGTGCCAACACACTCCCGACAGGGACCCAAGAGACCCAGTACTTC
J gene: TRBJ2-2; V gene: TRBV5-1; D gene: .; clone size: .; CDR3 protein: CASSARVGNTGELFF; CDR3 DNA: TGCGCCAGCAGCGCCCGGGTAGGGAACACCGGGGAGCTGTTTTTT
J gene: TRBJ2-6; V gene: TRBV4-3; D gene: TRBD2; clone size: .; CDR3 protein: CASSQDLGRVANVLTF; CDR3 DNA: TGCGCCAGCAGCCAAGATCTGGGGAGGGTTGCCAACGTCCTGACTTTC
J gene: TRBJ2-1; V gene: TRBV20-1; D gene: .; clone size: many; CDR3 protein: CSASGWPGEQFF; CDR3 DNA: TGCAGTGCTAGCGGTTGGCCGGGTGAGCAGTTCTTC
J gene: TRBJ2-2; V gene: TRBV6-2/TRBV6-3; D gene: .; clone size: .; CDR3 protein: CASSYSGVPTGELFF; CDR3 DNA: TGTGCCAGCAGTTACTCAGGGGTTCCCACCGGGGAGCTGTTTTTT
J gene: TRBJ1-5; V gene: TRBV20-1; D gene: TRBD1; clone size: .; CDR3 protein: CSVRRDRGIWPQHF; CDR3 DNA: TGCAGTGTCAGACGGGACAGGGGAATCTGGCCCCAGCATTTT
J gene: TRBJ2-3; V gene: TRBV29-1; D gene: .; clone size: .; CDR3 protein: CSARGDPHSTDTQYF; CDR3 DNA: TGCAGCGCCCGGGGCGACCCGCATAGCACAGATACGCAGTATTTT
J gene: TRBJ2-3; V gene: TRBV5-1; D gene: .; clone size: few; CDR3 protein: CASSLPGSSTDTQYF; CDR3 DNA: TGCGCCAGCAGCTTACCGGGATCTAGCACAGATACGCAGTATTTT
J gene: TRBJ1-2; V gene: TRBV5-1; D gene: TRBD1; clone size: few; CDR3 protein: CASSFTGTGTGDYGYTF; CDR3 DNA: TGCGCCAGCAGCTTTACCGGGACAGGGACCGGGGACTATGGCTACACCTTC
J gene: TRBJ2-1; V gene: TRBV7-2; D gene: .; clone size: .; CDR3 protein: CASSFVQNEQFF; CDR3 DNA: TGTGCCAGCAGCTTCGTCCAGAATGAGCAGTTCTTC
J gene: TRBJ2-7; V gene: TRBV15; D gene: .; clone size: .; CDR3 protein: CATSRDRDFEQYF; CDR3 DNA: TGTGCCACCAGCAGAGACAGAGATTTCGAGCAGTACTTC
J gene: TRBJ2-1; V gene: TRBV20-1; D gene: .; clone size: .; CDR3 protein: CSARPGASSYNEQFF; CDR3 DNA: TGCAGTGCTCGGCCGGGGGCTAGCTCCTACAATGAGCAGTTCTTC
J gene: TRBJ2-5; V gene: TRBV5-1; D gene: .; clone size: .; CDR3 protein: CASSDPGPSETQYF; CDR3 DNA: TGCGCCAGCAGCGACCCGGGACCCTCTGAGACCCAGTACTTC
J gene: TRBJ1-1; V gene: TRBV3-1; D gene: TRBD1; clone size: many; CDR3 protein: CASSQGQGNTEAFF; CDR3 DNA: TGTGCCAGCAGCCAGGGACAGGGGAACACTGAAGCTTTCTTT
J gene: TRBJ2-7; V gene: TRBV6-5; D gene: TRBD2; clone size: many; CDR3 protein: CASRPGTSGSEQYF; CDR3 DNA: TGTGCCAGCAGACCCGGGACTAGCGGGAGCGAGCAGTACTTC
J gene: TRBJ2-3; V gene: TRBV7-9; D gene: .; clone size: few; CDR3 protein: CASSSLEETVLTQYF; CDR3 DNA: TGTGCCAGCAGCTCCTTGGAAGAAACGGTCTTGACGCAGTATTTT
J gene: TRBJ1-6; V gene: TRBV7-2; D gene: .; clone size: .; CDR3 protein: CASSLGAGKSPLHF; CDR3 DNA: TGTGCCAGCAGCTTAGGGGCAGGGAAGTCACCCCTCCACTTT
J gene: TRBJ2-1; V gene: TRBV27; D gene: TRBD2; clone size: few; CDR3 protein: CASSSLAGGSNNEQFF; CDR3 DNA: TGTGCCAGCAGTTCCCTAGCGGGAGGGAGTAACAATGAGCAGTTCTTC
J gene: TRBJ2-7; V gene: TRBV5-1; D gene: .; clone size: few; CDR3 protein: CASSLRQQGGEAYEQYF; CDR3 DNA: TGCGCCAGCAGCTTGAGACAGCAGGGAGGAGAGGCCTACGAGCAGTACTTC
J gene: TRBJ2-5; V gene: TRBV10-1; D gene: .; clone size: .; CDR3 protein: CASSEGTSYQETQYF; CDR3 DNA: TGCGCCAGCAGTGAAGGGACCTCGTACCAAGAGACCCAGTACTTC
J gene: TRBJ2-1; V gene: TRBV9; D gene: .; clone size: .; CDR3 protein: CASSENSNEQFF; CDR3 DNA: TGTGCCAGCAGCGAGAACAGTAATGAGCAGTTCTTC
J gene: TRBJ2-7; V gene: TRBV5-1; D gene: .; clone size: few; CDR3 protein: CASSLRDGFYEQYF; CDR3 DNA: TGCGCCAGCAGCTTGAGGGACGGTTTCTACGAGCAGTACTTC
J gene: TRBJ2-7; V gene: TRBV6-2/TRBV6-3; D gene: .; clone size: few; CDR3 protein: CASRKSEGPYEQYF; CDR3 DNA: TGTGCCAGCAGGAAGTCCGAGGGCCCCTACGAGCAGTACTTC
J gene: TRBJ2-1; V gene: TRBV7-2; D gene: .; clone size: .; CDR3 protein: CASSLDRVYEQFF; CDR3 DNA: TGTGCCAGCAGCTTAGACAGGGTTTATGAGCAGTTCTTC
J gene: TRBJ2-3; V gene: TRBV12-3/TRBV12-4; D gene: TRBD2; clone size: .; CDR3 protein: CASSRGLAGGLDTQYF; CDR3 DNA: TGTGCCAGCAGTCGGGGACTAGCGGGAGGTCTAGATACGCAGTATTTT
J gene: TRBJ2-1; V gene: TRBV7-9; D gene: .; clone size: many; CDR3 protein: CASSYYEGTGSDF; CDR3 DNA: TGTGCCAGCAGCTACTACGAGGGGACGGGATCCGATTTC
J gene: TRBJ2-1; V gene: TRBV24-1; D gene: .; clone size: .; CDR3 protein: CATRFGVEGQFF; CDR3 DNA: TGTGCCACCCGGTTCGGGGTAGAGGGTCAGTTCTTC
J gene: TRBJ2-5; V gene: TRBV9; D gene: TRBD2; clone size: many; CDR3 protein: CASSARTSGRETQYF; CDR3 DNA: TGTGCCAGCAGCGCTAGGACTAGCGGGCGAGAGACCCAGTACTTC
J gene: TRBJ1-3; V gene: TRBV3-1; D gene: .; clone size: .; CDR3 protein: CASSQVVSGNTIYF; CDR3 DNA: TGTGCCAGCAGCCAAGTCGTTTCTGGAAACACCATATATTTT
J gene: TRBJ2-1; V gene: TRBV5-4; D gene: TRBD1; clone size: .; CDR3 protein: CASFRDRAYNEQFF; CDR3 DNA: TGTGCCAGCTTCCGGGACAGAGCCTACAATGAGCAGTTCTTC
J gene: TRBJ2-7; V gene: TRBV6-6; D gene: .; clone size: few; CDR3 protein: CASSLYASYEQYF; CDR3 DNA: TGTGCCAGCAGTCTATACGCCAGCTACGAGCAGTACTTC
J gene: TRBJ2-7; V gene: TRBV18; D gene: TRBD1; clone size: few; CDR3 protein: CASSPGTGWYEQYF; CDR3 DNA: TGTGCCAGCTCACCAGGGACAGGTTGGTACGAGCAGTACTTC